This T cell receptor (beta chain) was recovered during a study of OX40 agonist ivuxolimab in advanced cancers. Study summary: The dose-escalation cohort was roughly 83% male, with a mean age of 60 years, ranging about 20 to 85. Partial responses were achieved by three patients, one with hepatocellular carcinoma and two with cutaneous melanoma. Whole-study findings and limits: The antigens recognized by the expanded peripheral T cells, that is their antigen specificity, were not determined. Dose levels from 0.1 to 3.0 mg/kg saw CD4+ and CD8+ blood T cells expand clonally by week 6.

The germline V gene has CDR1 MRHNA and CDR2 SNTAGT. Losses at the gene ends were 2 bases for V and 8 bases for J; bases not matched to a gene: 8. The CDR3 is 17 residues long. Of note for this clone: Its cognate antigen is unknown.

The assay was immunoSEQ multiplex PCR, and TCRdb's table has in-frame clones only and misses some. The repertoire consists of around 50,000 clones, with more than 70% occurring once and the leading ten covering around 0.6%. This sequence was found in an adult with an advanced solid tumor such as melanoma, head and neck, liver or kidney cancer. The V gene is TRBV6-4, the J gene TRBJ2-1, with 14 bases identical to TRBD2. The sample consisted of CD4+ or CD8+ T cells sorted from blood, taken in a trial of the OX40 agonist ivuxolimab. For the CDR3, the DNA is TGTGCCAGCAGTGACCCTGCCGGGACTAGCGGGAGCCATGAGCAGTTCTTC. Translating gives CASSDPAGTSGSHEQFF.